The TCR beta chain described here comes from a study of T cells in Graves' hyperthyroidism and ophthalmopathy. Findings of the study overall: Median prediction lead before ophthalmopathy onset was 5 to 7.5 months with the model.

From germline, CDR1 is SGHAT and CDR2 FQNNGV. This CDR3 spans 15 amino acids. TCR beta CDR3 regions were amplified from RNA transcripts. Carried out on the TCR CDR3, a first-round RT-PCR used the HTBI primer set. TCRdb recomputed calls from the multiplex PCR reads with MiXCR, one row per CDR3 protein. The sample consists of more than 500,000 distinct CDR3 sequences, approximately 15% of them appearing once. Uncontrolled infection, other autoimmune disease, pregnancy or lactation barred patients from enrollment. This clonotype was counted only a few times. Its target is not known. A much larger clonotype is one base distant, so this may be a read error.

Input material: blood. This sequence was found in a woman between 40 and 55 years old with Graves' hyperthyroidism. This chain uses TRBV11-2 with TRBJ2-1; D possibly corresponds to TRBD2 (6 bases). In DNA form, the CDR3 reads TGTGCCAGCAGTCCGGGGCAGCGGGCCTACAATGAGCAGTCCTTC. This codes for CASSPGQRAYNEQSF.